This T cell receptor (beta chain) appears in the sequencing data of a study of technical replicates of blood from a few donors. Data came from immunoSEQ multiplex PCR; TCRdb stores just in-frame clones and leaves some out. The sample lists about 91,000 clones, less than 95% occurring once. The V segment lost 0 bases and the J segment 1 base; nucleotides outside the gene matches: 4. CDR1 is SGHRS, CDR2 YFSETQ, per germline. The CDR3 consists of 16 residues. The V and J genes are TRBV5-1 and TRBJ1-5, with 7 bases fitting TRBD1. Source material: T cells isolated from PBMCs. The TCR originated in a human donor in good health. This CDR3 is CASSLGTGDSNQPQHF. The DNA of the CDR3 is TGCGCCAGCAGCTTGGGAACAGGGGACAGCAATCAGCCCCAGCATTTT.